Listed below are T cell receptor beta chains from one sample, sequenced in a study of blood T cell repertoires in COVID-19. Only in-frame clones appear in the TCRdb table, and some are missing; sequencing was by immunoSEQ multiplex PCR. The data contain about 26,000 clones, roughly 91% of them singletons. Input material: peripheral blood. The source of these receptors is a human donor in a cohort sampled during active COVID-19. The donor label of this sample is uncertain. Each CDR3 is given with its conserved first and last residue. The D gene is left open where the match is weak. Size is omitted from some rows. Given values are once, few, many or a class for expanded clones.

D	V	size	J	DNA	CDR3
TRBD1	TRBV5-6	-	TRBJ1-2	TGTGCCAGCAGCCTTGGGACAGGGAGCTATGGCTACACCTTC	CASSLGTGSYGYTF
-	TRBV19	-	TRBJ1-2	TGTGCCAGTAGCGCCAGGGGCGACTATGGCTACACCTTC	CASSARGDYGYTF
-	TRBV18	-	TRBJ2-7	TGTGCCAGCTCACCACGAAGGGGATACGAGCAGTACTTC	CASSPRRGYEQYF
TRBD2	TRBV9	-	TRBJ2-7	TGTGCCAGCACCAAAGGAACTAGCGGGGGCCCCTACGAGCAGTACTTC	CASTKGTSGGPYEQYF
-	TRBV6-5	-	TRBJ2-2	TGTGCCAGCAGGCCTAACCAGGGCTTCGGGGAGCTGTTTTTT	CASRPNQGFGELFF
TRBD1	TRBV6-5	-	TRBJ1-1	TGTGCCAGCCTTCAGGGGGCGCGGAAAACTGAAGCTTTCTTT	CASLQGARKTEAFF
-	TRBV5-4	-	TRBJ2-2	TGTGCCAGCAGCTTGGTTACGAGCACCGGGGAGCTGTTTTTT	CASSLVTSTGELFF
-	TRBV19	once	TRBJ1-1	TGTGCCAGTAGTATGGAGGGTGGCACTGAAGCTTTCTTT	CASSMEGGTEAFF
TRBD2	TRBV6-4	-	TRBJ2-1	TGTGCCAGCAGTGTCGAAGCGGGGGGGTATAATGAGCAGTTCTTC	CASSVEAGGYNEQFF
-	TRBV2	-	TRBJ2-1	TGTGCCAGCAGCCCACTAGAAGGGTCGTTGCGGCAGTTCTTC	CASSPLEGSLRQFF
TRBD1	TRBV3-1/TRBV3-2	once	TRBJ1-2	TGTGCCAGCAGCCCACCTTCACGCGACAGGGTGGCTGGCTACACCTTC	CASSPPSRDRVAGYTF
TRBD1	TRBV3-1/TRBV3-2	-	TRBJ1-5	TGTGCCAGCAGCCAAACCGGGACAGGGGGTAATCAGCCCCAGCATTTT	CASSQTGTGGNQPQHF
TRBD1	TRBV14	-	TRBJ2-7	TGTGCCAGCAGCCGAAGACAGGGAAGTATTTACGAGCAGTACTTC	CASSRRQGSIYEQYF